This is a list of T cell receptor beta chains from one sample in a study of blood T cell repertoires in COVID-19. This table comes from immunoSEQ multiplex PCR, and its TCRdb copy is limited to in-frame clones, with some not included. The repertoire consists of around 81,000 clones, with nearly 80% occurring once and the leading ten covering approximately 12%. Sequencing used peripheral blood. The receptors originated from a human donor in a cohort sampled during active COVID-19. Each CDR3 is given without its conserved first and last residue. The order of the fields is CDR3 protein, V gene.

CDR3aa: ASSTTGGGQPQH
v_gene: TRBV19

CDR3aa: ATSDFSGQGNEQF
v_gene: TRBV24-1

CDR3aa: ASSQGLAGGRVTDTQY
v_gene: TRBV7-3

CDR3aa: ASSLFGGKETQY
v_gene: TRBV28

CDR3aa: ASRGPGGGEQY
v_gene: TRBV10-3

CDR3aa: ASSYFRQDNSPLH
v_gene: TRBV6-6

CDR3aa: ASSLGGTGHNEQF
v_gene: TRBV5-1

CDR3aa: AWRDQGINQPQH
v_gene: TRBV30

CDR3aa: ASSELGRASYNSPLH
v_gene: TRBV6-1

CDR3aa: ASSADRGSPLH
v_gene: TRBV19

CDR3aa: ASSSDPGLVREQY
v_gene: TRBV7-2

CDR3aa: ASSQADSSYEQY
v_gene: TRBV4-1

CDR3aa: ASRMTGGEREQY
v_gene: TRBV7-2

CDR3aa: ASSPKDSAYEQY
v_gene: TRBV7-9

CDR3aa: ASSLRQAIHYEQY
v_gene: TRBV7-2

CDR3aa: ASNLKGNTQGQY
v_gene: TRBV6-5

CDR3aa: ASSPSTGGFGNTIY
v_gene: TRBV7-9

CDR3aa: ASNRAYEQY
v_gene: TRBV23-1

CDR3aa: ASSPQREKYTDTQY
v_gene: TRBV18

CDR3aa: ASSIDRQAGPF
v_gene: TRBV19

CDR3aa: ASSYFQGGGYT
v_gene: TRBV6-2/TRBV6-3

CDR3aa: ASSPRVGTGDEKLF
v_gene: TRBV4-1

CDR3aa: ASSRSGGVNEQF
v_gene: TRBV6-5

CDR3aa: ASSQPDRGTDTQY
v_gene: TRBV7-2

CDR3aa: ASSLAGRSSEKLF
v_gene: TRBV7-9

CDR3aa: ASSRRLAGTGELF
v_gene: TRBV6-6

CDR3aa: ASRIGGQGNTGELF
v_gene: TRBV28

CDR3aa: ASSPPGTGGIYEQY
v_gene: TRBV19

CDR3aa: ASSLGRRATGYT
v_gene: TRBV11-2

CDR3aa: ASSSTGASTDTQY
v_gene: TRBV13

CDR3aa: ASSQTSGVLGYT
v_gene: TRBV3-1/TRBV3-2

CDR3aa: ASSPVGQGVGYT
v_gene: TRBV18

CDR3aa: ASRRQGIVYGYT
v_gene: TRBV19

CDR3aa: ASSSLGEVHYNEQF
v_gene: TRBV19

CDR3aa: ATLQPGQRNTEAF
v_gene: TRBV2

CDR3aa: ASTQMNTEAF
v_gene: TRBV11-3

CDR3aa: ASTADRSFVSNTEAF
v_gene: TRBV19

CDR3aa: ASSYSRGTQY
v_gene: TRBV6-2/TRBV6-3

CDR3aa: ASSLEKITRIYSNQPQH
v_gene: TRBV21-1

CDR3aa: ASSPLAYNEQF
v_gene: TRBV7-3

CDR3aa: ASSINRGQETQY
v_gene: TRBV19

CDR3aa: ASSPDQGETQY
v_gene: TRBV7-2

CDR3aa: ASSSVVRGANYGYT
v_gene: TRBV6-2/TRBV6-3

CDR3aa: ASSPGGGGANVLT
v_gene: TRBV4-1

CDR3aa: ASSFHLAGANEQF
v_gene: TRBV7-3

CDR3aa: SVAGTGDGGADTQY
v_gene: TRBV29-1